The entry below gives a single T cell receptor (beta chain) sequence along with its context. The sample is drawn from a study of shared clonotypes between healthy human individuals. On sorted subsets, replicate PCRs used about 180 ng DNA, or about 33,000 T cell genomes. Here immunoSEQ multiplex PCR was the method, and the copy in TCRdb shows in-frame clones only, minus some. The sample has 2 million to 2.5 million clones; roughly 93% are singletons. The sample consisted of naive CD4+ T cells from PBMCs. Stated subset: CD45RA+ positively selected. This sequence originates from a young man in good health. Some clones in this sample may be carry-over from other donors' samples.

CDR3 bases: TGTGCCAGCAGCTTAGAGGGCCGCCTTTCGTACGAGCAGTACTTC. Translation gives CASSLEGRLSYEQYF. The genes are TRBV7-2 and TRBJ2-7; D gene ambiguous. Germline CDR1 is SGHTA and CDR2 is FQGNSA. V lost 1 base, J lost 4 bases, and 14 bases lay in between. The CDR3 consists of 15 residues. The full variable domain, rest sourced from reference TRBV7-2 and TRBJ2-7, is GAGVSQSPSNKVTEKGKDVELRCDPISGHTALYWYRQSLGQGLEFLIYFQGNSAPDKSGLPSDRFSAERTGGSVSTLTIQRTQQEDSAVYLCASSLEGRLSYEQYFGPGTRLTVT.